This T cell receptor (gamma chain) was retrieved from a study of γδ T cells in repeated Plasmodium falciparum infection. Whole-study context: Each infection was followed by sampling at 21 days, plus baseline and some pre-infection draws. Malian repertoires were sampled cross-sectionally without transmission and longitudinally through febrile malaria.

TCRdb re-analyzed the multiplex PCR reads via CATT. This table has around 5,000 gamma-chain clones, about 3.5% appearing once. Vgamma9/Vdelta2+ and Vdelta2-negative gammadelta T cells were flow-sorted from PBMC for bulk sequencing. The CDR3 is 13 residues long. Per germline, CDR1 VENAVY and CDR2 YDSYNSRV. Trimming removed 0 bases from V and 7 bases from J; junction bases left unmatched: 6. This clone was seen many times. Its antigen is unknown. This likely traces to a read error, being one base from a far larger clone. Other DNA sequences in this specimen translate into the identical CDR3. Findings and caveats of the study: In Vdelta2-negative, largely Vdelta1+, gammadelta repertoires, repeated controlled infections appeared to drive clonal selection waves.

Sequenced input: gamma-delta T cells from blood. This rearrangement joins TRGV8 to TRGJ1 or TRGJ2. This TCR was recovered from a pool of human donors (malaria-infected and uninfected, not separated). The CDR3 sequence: CATWDRRRYKKLF. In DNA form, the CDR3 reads TGTGCCACCTGGGATAGGCGTAGGTATAAGAAACTCTTT.